The rows below give T cell receptor beta chains drawn from one sample of a study of T cells in Graves' hyperthyroidism and ophthalmopathy. TCRdb recomputed calls from the multiplex PCR reads with MiXCR, one row per CDR3 protein. Of some 530,000 distinct CDR3 sequences in the sample, roughly 23% are singletons; the top ten hold 45% to 50%. Specimen: blood. These receptors were collected from an older woman with Graves' ophthalmopathy. Both conserved end residues are part of each CDR3. The D gene is left open where the match is weak. The size entry is marked missing in some rows and otherwise reads once, few, many or a size class.

>TRBV25-1|-|TRBJ2-3|-|14
CASSVTGLRDTQYF
TGTGCCAGCAGTGTAACGGGACTTCGAGATACGCAGTATTTT
>TRBV10-2|-|TRBJ2-3|-|15
CASSEREVSTDAQYF
TGCGCCAGCAGTGAGAGGGAGGTGAGCACAGATGCGCAGTATTTT
>TRBV7-9|-|TRBJ2-1|TRBD2|16
CASSSYSGRFSNEQFF
TGTGCCAGCAGCTCGTATAGCGGGAGGTTCTCGAATGAGCAGTTCTTC
>TRBV3-1|-|TRBJ2-3|-|13
CASSRFSGDTQYF
TGTGCCAGCAGCCGGTTTTCGGGGGATACGCAGTATTTT
>TRBV5-1|few|TRBJ2-2|-|15
CASSFQLLNTGELFF
TGCGCCAGCAGCTTCCAGCTCCTGAACACCGGGGAGCTGTTTTTT
>TRBV28|-|TRBJ2-7|TRBD1|13
CASRPGGGDEQYF
TGTGCCAGCAGGCCAGGGGGCGGCGACGAGCAGTACTTC
>TRBV20-1|few|TRBJ2-7|-|15
CSSQTTGDLVYEQYF
TGCAGTTCTCAAACCACCGGGGACCTGGTCTACGAGCAGTACTTC
>TRBV20-1|-|TRBJ1-4|-|14
CSARGRQTNEKLFF
TGCAGTGCTAGAGGACGACAGACTAATGAAAAACTGTTTTTT
>TRBV6-2/TRBV6-3|-|TRBJ2-3|-|12
CASSFSADTQYF
TGTGCCAGCAGTTTCTCGGCAGATACGCAGTATTTT
>TRBV5-6|once|TRBJ2-4|TRBD1|15
CASSFAPQGQNIQYF
TGTGCCAGCAGCTTTGCCCCACAGGGGCAAAACATTCAGTACTTC
>TRBV28|-|TRBJ2-7|TRBD2|16
CASSFPRASGLYEQYF
TGTGCCAGCAGTTTTCCCCGGGCTAGCGGACTCTACGAGCAGTACTTC
>TRBV11-2|many|TRBJ2-7|-|16
CASSLSAGGTGYEQYF
TGTGCCAGCAGCCTGTCGGCTGGCGGGACGGGTTACGAGCAGTACTTC
>TRBV6-2/TRBV6-3|many|TRBJ2-1|-|12
CASSYSRGEQFF
TGTGCCAGCAGTTACTCGCGGGGTGAGCAGTTCTTC
>TRBV29-1|-|TRBJ2-1|-|14
CSVEGPVTYNEQFF
TGCAGCGTTGAGGGACCAGTCACCTACAATGAGCAGTTCTTC
>TRBV12-3/TRBV12-4|few|TRBJ1-2|-|12
CASSFEVGGYTF
TGTGCCAGCAGTTTCGAGGTGGGTGGCTACACCTTC
>TRBV7-3|few|TRBJ2-7|TRBD2|15
CASSFRRRESYEQYF
TGTGCCAGCAGCTTTAGACGGCGGGAGTCCTACGAGCAGTACTTC
>TRBV10-3|-|TRBJ2-7|-|16
CAISEPLAGSSYEQYF
TGTGCCATCAGTGAGCCTCTCGCGGGCAGCTCCTACGAGCAGTACTTC
>TRBV20-1|-|TRBJ2-7|TRBD2|15
CSAEASGLDIYEQYF
TGCAGTGCTGAAGCCTCGGGACTAGATATCTACGAGCAGTACTTC
>TRBV12-3/TRBV12-4|many|TRBJ1-1|TRBD1|16
CASSFFGAPGGTEAFF
TGTGCCAGCAGTTTTTTCGGGGCGCCAGGGGGCACTGAAGCTTTCTTT
>TRBV9|many|TRBJ2-1|-|15
CASSVSGIEVNEQFF
TGTGCCAGCAGCGTTTCAGGGATTGAGGTCAATGAGCAGTTCTTC
>TRBV6-1|-|TRBJ2-7|-|16
CASSTLKSGGNYEQYF
TGTGCCAGCAGTACTCTAAAATCCGGCGGTAACTACGAGCAGTACTTC
>TRBV3-1|few|TRBJ1-6|-|14
CASRSTTTVAPLHF
TGTGCCAGCAGGTCGACAACGACCGTGGCACCCCTCCACTTT
>TRBV24-1|-|TRBJ1-2|-|12
CATSKANYGYTF
TGTGCCACCAGTAAGGCTAACTATGGCTACACCTTC
>TRBV7-2|-|TRBJ1-1|-|15
CASSLQGRAVTEAFF
TGTGCCAGCAGCCTACAGGGACGGGCGGTCACTGAAGCTTTCTTT
>TRBV6-1|-|TRBJ2-3|-|11
CASTYLDTQYF
TGTGCCAGCACCTACTTGGATACGCAGTATTTT
>TRBV2|many|TRBJ2-3|-|16
CASSETARLATDTQYF
TGTGCCAGCAGTGAGACGGCTAGGCTAGCTACAGATACGCAGTATTTT
>TRBV30|few|TRBJ2-5|-|13
CALNRALRETQYF
TGTGCTTTGAACCGGGCCCTTCGGGAGACCCAGTACTTC
>TRBV19|-|TRBJ2-5|-|14
CASKRDIEQETQYF
TGTGCCAGTAAGAGGGACATTGAGCAAGAGACCCAGTACTTC
>TRBV3-1|many|TRBJ2-5|TRBD2|16
CASSQDLAGHQETQYF
TGTGCCAGCAGCCAAGACCTAGCGGGCCATCAAGAGACCCAGTACTTC
>TRBV28|few|TRBJ2-1|-|11
CASSLMGMQFF
TGTGCCAGCAGTTTGATGGGAATGCAGTTCTTC
>TRBV9|-|TRBJ1-1|-|15
CASSFGQGARTEALF
-
>TRBV11-3|many|TRBJ2-1|-|13
CASSSRGYNEQFF
TGTGCCAGCAGCTCTAGGGGCTACAATGAGCAGTTCTTC
>TRBV19|few|TRBJ2-2|-|17
CASSRLLGQGYTGELFF
TGTGCCAGTAGTAGGCTCCTCGGGCAGGGATACACCGGGGAGCTGTTTTTT
>TRBV5-1|few|TRBJ2-2|-|14
CASSPGGAGGELFF
TGCGCCAGCTCCCCGGGCGGGGCAGGCGGGGAGCTGTTTTTT
>TRBV28|-|TRBJ1-2|-|14
CASSEGWPRYGYTF
TGTGCCAGCAGTGAAGGTTGGCCACGCTACGGCTACACCTTC
>TRBV6-1|-|TRBJ2-7|TRBD1|16
CASKDRVGTARHEQYF
TGTGCCAGCAAAGATCGAGTTGGGACAGCTCGTCACGAGCAGTACTTC
>TRBV6-4|few|TRBJ2-3|TRBD2|16
CASSMIAGGFTDTQYF
TGTGCCAGCAGTATGATAGCGGGAGGCTTCACAGATACGCAGTATTTT
>TRBV30|-|TRBJ2-7|TRBD2|15
CAWSVRGTIDYEQYF
TGTGCCTGGAGTGTACGCGGGACTATAGACTACGAGCAGTACTTC
>TRBV28|many|TRBJ1-2|-|16
CASSLLLRDTYYGYTF
TGTGCCAGCAGTTTACTGCTCCGGGACACTTACTATGGCTACACCTTC
>TRBV6-2/TRBV6-3|many|TRBJ2-7|TRBD2|16
CASRTGTSGSQYEQYF
TGTGCCAGCAGGACCGGGACTAGCGGGAGTCAGTACGAGCAGTACTTC
>TRBV5-1|-|TRBJ1-4|TRBD1|15
CASSISGGSSEKLFF
TGCGCCAGCAGCATCTCAGGGGGGAGTTCTGAAAAACTGTTTTTT
>TRBV6-1|-|TRBJ1-2|-|13
CASSQWVLGGYTF
TGTGCCAGCAGCCAGTGGGTGTTGGGGGGCTACACCTTC
>TRBV19|few|TRBJ2-1|TRBD2|17
CASSIAGTSGRDNEQFF
TGTGCCAGTAGTATAGCCGGGACTAGCGGGAGAGACAATGAGCAGTTCTTC
>TRBV5-1|-|TRBJ2-2|-|15
CASSPGTRNTGELFF
TGCGCCAGCAGCCCCGGGACAAGGAACACCGGGGAGCTGTTTTTT
>TRBV7-2|many|TRBJ2-3|-|15
CASSRTRARADTQYF
TGTGCCAGCAGCCGTACGCGGGCCCGTGCGGATACGCAGTATTTT
>TRBV4-1|-|TRBJ2-2|-|14
CASSQDIRGGELFF
TGCGCCAGCAGCCAAGATATCAGGGGCGGGGAGCTGTTTTTT
>TRBV12-3/TRBV12-4|few|TRBJ1-2|-|14
CASSQGSLNYGYTF
TGTGCCAGCAGCCAGGGTTCGTTAAACTATGGCTACACCTTC
>TRBV12-3/TRBV12-4|-|TRBJ1-2|-|13
CASAQGVHYGYTF
TGTGCCAGCGCACAGGGCGTCCACTATGGCTACACCTTC
>TRBV12-3/TRBV12-4|-|TRBJ2-3|-|13
CASRTLRTDTQYF
TGTGCCAGCCGGACACTTCGCACAGATACGCAGTATTTT